This is a list of T cell receptor beta chains from one sample in a study of T cell changes during pregnancy in multiple sclerosis. TCRdb keeps only in-frame clones here, not all; method: immunoSEQ multiplex PCR. The sample lists about 21,000 clones, around 93% occurring once. The sample consisted of CD4+ T cells from peripheral blood mononuclear cells, taken in the third trimester of pregnancy. Receptors were obtained from a female donor with multiple sclerosis, enrolled in a pregnancy study. Both conserved end residues are part of each CDR3. Each record gives: V gene, clone size, J gene, D gene, CDR3 protein, CDR3 DNA. A D gene is named only where the DNA matches it firmly. Only some rows state a clone size, as once, few, many or a class for expanded clones.

TRBV28	few	TRBJ1-3	TRBD1	CASTGTGRDTIYF	TGTGCCAGCACCGGGACAGGTCGAGACACCATATATTTT
TRBV27	-	TRBJ2-7	TRBD2	CASSPIAGLYEQYF	TGTGCCAGCAGTCCAATAGCGGGCCTCTACGAGCAGTACTTC
TRBV2	-	TRBJ1-2	-	CASTRIVSSNYGYTF	TGTGCCAGCACCCGAATAGTGAGTTCGAACTATGGCTACACCTTC
TRBV7-9	-	TRBJ1-3	-	CASSSRVSGNTIYF	TGTGCCAGCAGCTCCAGGGTATCCGGAAACACCATATATTTT
TRBV18	-	TRBJ2-7	-	CASSPLLGFQDEQYF	TGTGCCAGCTCGCCTCTTCTCGGTTTCCAGGACGAGCAGTACTTC
TRBV10-3	-	TRBJ2-1	TRBD1	CAISRQGSYNEQFF	TGTGCCATCAGTCGACAGGGGAGCTACAATGAGCAGTTCTTC
TRBV5-6	-	TRBJ1-5	TRBD1	CASSRDRDSFRNQPQHF	TGTGCCAGCAGCCGGGACCGGGACAGTTTTCGCAATCAGCCCCAGCATTTT
TRBV4-3	once	TRBJ1-1	-	CASSQDSGGGTEAFF	TGCGCCAGCAGCCAAGATAGCGGGGGAGGCACTGAAGCTTTCTTT
TRBV5-5	-	TRBJ2-7	-	CASSLANSHLGQYF	TGTGCCAGCAGCTTGGCCAATTCCCATCTAGGGCAGTACTTC
TRBV7-8	once	TRBJ2-1	-	CASSPGSYNEQFF	TGTGCCAGCAGCCCGGGTTCCTACAATGAGCAGTTCTTC